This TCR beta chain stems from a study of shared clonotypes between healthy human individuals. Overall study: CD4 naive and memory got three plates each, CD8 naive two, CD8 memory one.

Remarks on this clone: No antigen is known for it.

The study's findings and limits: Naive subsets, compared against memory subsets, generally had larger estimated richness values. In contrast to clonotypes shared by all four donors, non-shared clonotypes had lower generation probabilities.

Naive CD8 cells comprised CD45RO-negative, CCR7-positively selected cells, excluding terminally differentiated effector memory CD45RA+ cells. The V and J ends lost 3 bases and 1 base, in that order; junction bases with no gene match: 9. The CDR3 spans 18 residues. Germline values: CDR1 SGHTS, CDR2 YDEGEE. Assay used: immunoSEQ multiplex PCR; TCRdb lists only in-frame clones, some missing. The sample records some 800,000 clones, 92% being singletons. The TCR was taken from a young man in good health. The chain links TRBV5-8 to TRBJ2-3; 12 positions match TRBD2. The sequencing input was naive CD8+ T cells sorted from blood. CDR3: CASSSTSGSVGGTDTQYF. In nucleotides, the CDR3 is TGTGCCAGCAGCTCGACTAGCGGGAGCGTTGGGGGCACAGATACGCAGTATTTT. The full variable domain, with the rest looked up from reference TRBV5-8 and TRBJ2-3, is EAGVTQSPTHLIKTRGQQATLRCSPISGHTSVYWYQQALGLGLQFLLWYDEGEERNRGNFPPRFSGRQFPNYSSELNVNALELEDSALYLCASSSTSGSVGGTDTQYFGPGTRLTVL.